A selection of T cell receptor beta chains follows, all from one sample in a study of vaccination effects on CD4 cells after COVID-19. The data were produced by immunoSEQ multiplex PCR, yet TCRdb's version contains in-frame clones alone and is incomplete. The profile shows roughly 54,000 clones, about 77% of them singletons. Their antigens are not known. Sequencing was performed on CD4+ T cells from PBMCs cultured with HIV peptides, taken before COVID-19 vaccination. All receptors come from a human donor who had a prior SARS-CoV-2 infection. CDR3s include the opening cysteine and the closing phenylalanine or tryptophan. The order of the fields is D gene, V gene, clone size, J gene, CDR3 DNA, CDR3 protein. The D gene is left open where the match is weak. Size tells how often a clone was seen (once, few, many) or the class of an expanded clone, and some rows leave it out.

NA,TRBV11-2,NA,TRBJ1-2,TGTGCCAGCAGCTTTATGGGGACGGAGGGCTACACCTTC,CASSFMGTEGYTF
TRBD2,TRBV28,once,TRBJ2-5,TGTGCCAGCAGCCCGAGCGGGAGATACCAAGAGACCCAGTACTTC,CASSPSGRYQETQYF
TRBD2,TRBV5-1,NA,TRBJ2-7,TGCGTCAGCAGCTTGGTAGCGGGGGGGAAATACGAGCAGTACTTC,CVSSLVAGGKYEQYF
TRBD2,TRBV7-2,NA,TRBJ2-4,TGTGCCAGCAGCTCCGGACTAGCGGGAGCGGGAGTCATTCAGTACTTC,CASSSGLAGAGVIQYF
NA,TRBV7-6,NA,TRBJ2-5,TGTGCCAGCAGCTCTCACAAAGGCCCTACAAGGGCCCAGTACTTC,CASSSHKGPTRAQYF
NA,TRBV3-1/TRBV3-2,NA,TRBJ2-2,TGTGCCAGCAGCCGGGACCAGGGGGAGCTGTTTTTT,CASSRDQGELFF
TRBD2,TRBV7-3,once,TRBJ2-2,TGTGCCAGCAGCTTAGAAGTAGCGGGAGGACCCTTGAACACCGGGGAGCTGTTTTTT,CASSLEVAGGPLNTGELFF
NA,TRBV7-8,NA,TRBJ2-5,TGTGCCAGCAGCTTAACCCTTCAAGAGACCCAGTACTTC,CASSLTLQETQYF
TRBD2,TRBV20-1,once,TRBJ2-7,TGCAGTGCTAGTTGGACTAGCGGGGGGGTGTACGAGCAGTACTTC,CSASWTSGGVYEQYF
NA,TRBV9,NA,TRBJ1-5,TGTGCCAGCAGCCAAGGGTCTTTCGGTCAGCCCCAGCATTTT,CASSQGSFGQPQHF
TRBD1,TRBV3-1/TRBV3-2,NA,TRBJ2-7,TGTGCCAGCACTAAGGGACAGACGACCTACGAGCAGTACTTC,CASTKGQTTYEQYF
NA,TRBV19,NA,TRBJ1-2,TGTGCCAGTAGTATGAGGCAGGGGTCCGGGGCCGGCTACACCTTC,CASSMRQGSGAGYTF
TRBD2,TRBV6-5,NA,TRBJ2-5,TGTGCCAGCAGACGGGCTAGCGGGTTGGAGACCCAGTACTTC,CASRRASGLETQYF
NA,TRBV20-1,NA,TRBJ1-2,TGCAGTGCTAGTAGAGGGTTCTATGGCTACACCTTC,CSASRGFYGYTF
NA,TRBV21-1,NA,TRBJ2-1,TGTGCCAGCAGCAAAGATCGGGGTCGGGTAGCGGGTCACAATGAGCAGTTCTTC,CASSKDRGRVAGHNEQFF
NA,TRBV4-3,NA,TRBJ2-6,TGCGCCAGCAGCCAAGATAATTCTGGGGCCAACGTCCTGACTTTC,CASSQDNSGANVLTF
TRBD2,TRBV2,once,TRBJ2-3,TGTGCCAGCCGGCTTAGCGGGGGCACAGATACGCAGTATTTT,CASRLSGGTDTQYF
NA,TRBV7-3,NA,TRBJ2-3,TGTGCCAGCAGCTTACGGGCGGTTAGCACAGATACGCAGTATTTT,CASSLRAVSTDTQYF
NA,TRBV27,once,TRBJ2-7,TGTGCCAGCAGTTTCGACTTTAGGTCGGGTTTCTACGAGCAGTACTTC,CASSFDFRSGFYEQYF
TRBD1,TRBV6-5,NA,TRBJ2-5,TGTGCCAGCAGTTACAGGGACAGAGAACAAGAGACCCAGTACTTC,CASSYRDREQETQYF
TRBD1,TRBV29-1,NA,TRBJ1-2,TGCAGCGTCGCGGACAGGGGGCTCTCTGGCTACACCTTC,CSVADRGLSGYTF
NA,TRBV27,NA,TRBJ1-2,TGTGCCAGCAGACGTGGTGTTGCTCATGGCTACACCTTC,CASRRGVAHGYTF
NA,TRBV5-1,NA,TRBJ1-2,TGCGCCAGCAGCTTGGCCGGGGAAAACTATGGCTACACCTTC,CASSLAGENYGYTF
NA,TRBV2,NA,TRBJ1-2,TGTGCCAGCAGTGACGGGAACTATGGCTACACCTTC,CASSDGNYGYTF
NA,TRBV27,NA,TRBJ2-2,TGTGCCAGCAGTTTTTCGGACTCCGGGGAGCTGTTTTTT,CASSFSDSGELFF
NA,TRBV11-1,NA,TRBJ2-1,TGTGCCAGCAGCTTGGACACGATACGGGAGCAGTTCTTC,CASSLDTIREQFF
NA,TRBV7-8,few,TRBJ2-5,TGTGCCAGCAGCATCGTTGGGGGAGTCCCAGAGACCCAGTACTTC,CASSIVGGVPETQYF
NA,TRBV7-9,NA,TRBJ2-7,TGTGCCAGCAGCTTAGGGCGGAGCTCCTACGAGCAGTACTTC,CASSLGRSSYEQYF
NA,TRBV6-7,NA,TRBJ1-6,TGTGCCAGCCCACGAAACAACTCCAAACGTTCCTATAATTCACCCCTCCACTTT,CASPRNNSKRSYNSPLHF
NA,TRBV6-2/TRBV6-3,NA,TRBJ1-5,TGTGCCAGCAGTTACTCGCCCGATTATAGCAATCAGCCCCAGCATTTT,CASSYSPDYSNQPQHF
NA,TRBV11-2,NA,TRBJ1-3,TGTGCCAGCAGCTTTCTTTTACGGTCCTCTGGAAACACCATATATTTT,CASSFLLRSSGNTIYF
NA,TRBV20-1,NA,TRBJ2-3,TGCAGTGCTGTTACAGATACGCAGTATTTT,CSAVTDTQYF
TRBD2,TRBV5-1,NA,TRBJ2-5,TGCGCCAGCAGCTTGGCTTGGACTAGCGTAGAAGAGACCCAGTACTTC,CASSLAWTSVEETQYF
NA,TRBV2,NA,TRBJ2-1,TGTGCCAGCAGCTTACACAGGGTTATCAATGAGCAGTTCTTC,CASSLHRVINEQFF
TRBD2,TRBV7-2,NA,TRBJ2-1,TGTGCCAGCAGCCCCCAACTAGCGGGAGGGCCCGGTGAGCAGTTCTTC,CASSPQLAGGPGEQFF
NA,TRBV7-9,NA,TRBJ2-3,TGTGCCAGCAGCCCTAGGGGCGGAAACACAGATACGCAGTATTTT,CASSPRGGNTDTQYF
NA,TRBV4-1,NA,TRBJ1-2,TGCGCCAGCACGAAACCGGGGGGGAACTATGGCTACACCTTC,CASTKPGGNYGYTF
NA,TRBV15,NA,TRBJ1-3,TGTGCCACCAGCAGAGGAGGGGACTCTGGAAACACCATATATTTT,CATSRGGDSGNTIYF
NA,TRBV3-1/TRBV3-2,NA,TRBJ1-2,TGTGCCAGCAGCCCGGGGGGCTATGGCTACACCTTC,CASSPGGYGYTF
NA,TRBV28,NA,TRBJ2-3,TGTGCCACCCGGGGGCCGTTAACAGATACGCAGTATTTT,CATRGPLTDTQYF
NA,TRBV19,once,TRBJ1-3,TGTGCCAGTAGTATAAGATGGGCAGGGAGCTCTGGAAACACCATATATTTT,CASSIRWAGSSGNTIYF
TRBD1,TRBV18,NA,TRBJ2-1,TGTGCCAGCTCAAGACAGGGGGTAGTCTACAATGAGCAGTTCTTC,CASSRQGVVYNEQFF
TRBD1,TRBV9,NA,TRBJ1-4,TGTGCCAGCAGCTTTACCGGGACAGGGGGTGAAAAACTGTTTTTT,CASSFTGTGGEKLFF
NA,TRBV5-4,once,TRBJ2-5,TGTGCCAGCAGCCGGATTAAAGAGACCCAGTACTTC,CASSRIKETQYF
NA,TRBV11-3,once,TRBJ2-1,TGTGCCAGCAGCATGAGGACAGTCTACAATGAGCAGTTCTTC,CASSMRTVYNEQFF
NA,TRBV5-1,once,TRBJ2-1,TGCGCCAGCAGCCGGGGGAGTTACAATGAGCAGTTCTTC,CASSRGSYNEQFF
TRBD2,TRBV7-6,NA,TRBJ2-7,TGTGCCAGCAGCTTAGATTCCCCAGCGGGAAGCTACGAGCAGTACTTC,CASSLDSPAGSYEQYF
NA,TRBV2,NA,TRBJ2-3,TGTGCCAGCAGTGAAGCGGGGGGCACAGATACGCAGTATTTT,CASSEAGGTDTQYF
NA,TRBV9,NA,TRBJ1-6,TGTGCCAGCAGCGTATCTCAGGGGTCTAATTCACCCTTCCACTTT,CASSVSQGSNSPFHF
TRBD2,TRBV6-6,NA,TRBJ2-7,TGTGCCGTAACGAAGGGACTAGCGGGAGCCTACGAGCAGTACTTC,CAVTKGLAGAYEQYF
NA,TRBV21-1,NA,TRBJ1-1,TGTGCCAGCAGCAGCCGGGACAGGGGGTACTCGAACACTGAAGCTTTCTTT,CASSSRDRGYSNTEAFF
NA,TRBV7-9,few,TRBJ1-2,TGTGCCAGCAGCTTAGGGTACAGGGACTATGGCTACACCTTC,CASSLGYRDYGYTF
TRBD1,TRBV5-1,NA,TRBJ1-1,TGCGCCAGCAGACCCACAGGGGGCGTAGACACTGAAGCTTTCTTT,CASRPTGGVDTEAFF
TRBD1,TRBV2,NA,TRBJ2-6,TGTGCCAGCAGCAGACAGGGCTCTGGGGCCAACGTCCTGACTTTC,CASSRQGSGANVLTF
TRBD1,TRBV5-1,NA,TRBJ2-5,TGCGCCAGCAACTTGCAGGGGGACCAAGAGACCCAGTACTTC,CASNLQGDQETQYF